This is a list of T cell receptor beta chains from one sample in a study of blood T cell repertoires in COVID-19. Using immunoSEQ multiplex PCR, the repertoire was profiled, and TCRdb retains in-frame clones only, with some absent. The table records around 130,000 clones, more than 70% of them present only once. Input material: peripheral blood. Receptors originate from a man between 65 and 85 years old with acute or convalescent COVID-19. Both conserved end residues are part of each CDR3. D genes are given only for firm matches. Rows may omit the clone size; those that give it use once, few, many or a size class.

d_call	v_call	j_call	clone_size	cdr3_length	cdr3_aa	cdr3_nt
-	TRBV27	TRBJ2-7	-	12	CASGFRGGEQYF	TGTGCCAGCGGATTCAGGGGTGGGGAGCAGTACTTC
-	TRBV6-1	TRBJ1-5	-	14	CASSEAGVDQPQHF	TGTGCCAGCAGTGAGGCGGGAGTCGATCAGCCCCAGCATTTT
TRBD1	TRBV5-1	TRBJ1-4	-	15	CASSLGDRASEKLFF	TGCGCCAGCAGCTTGGGGGACAGGGCAAGTGAAAAACTGTTTTTT
TRBD1	TRBV29-1	TRBJ1-2	-	12	CSVDDRVGGYTF	TGCAGCGTTGACGACAGGGTGGGGGGCTACACCTTC
-	TRBV15	TRBJ1-3	-	15	CATSRAPGSGNTIYF	TGTGCCACCAGCAGGGCCCCGGGATCTGGAAACACCATATATTTT
TRBD1	TRBV2	TRBJ2-2	few	15	CASLLGTGGFGELFF	TGTGCCAGCCTGCTAGGGACAGGGGGCTTCGGGGAGCTGTTTTTT
TRBD1	TRBV18	TRBJ1-2	-	15	CASSPGDRSPYGYTF	TGTGCCAGCTCACCGGGGGACAGGTCCCCGTATGGCTACACCTTC
-	TRBV6-1	TRBJ1-2	few	17	CASSGTPGRGRTYGYTF	TGTGCCAGCAGTGGAACACCCGGCAGGGGCCGAACCTATGGCTACACCTTC
-	TRBV29-1	TRBJ2-7	-	13	CSVEDQVGYEQYF	TGCAGCGTTGAAGATCAGGTTGGGTATGAGCAGTACTTC
-	TRBV2	TRBJ2-1	-	15	CASSGGGGQPSEQFF	TGTGCCAGCAGTGGAGGAGGGGGCCAGCCCAGTGAGCAGTTCTTC
-	TRBV30	TRBJ1-6	-	17	CAWSDLLTGPVLSTLHF	TGTGCCTGGAGTGACTTATTGACTGGCCCCGTCTTATCGACCCTCCACTTT
-	TRBV12-3/TRBV12-4	TRBJ1-1	-	13	CASSRGGVTEAFF	TGTGCCAGCAGTCGGGGGGGGGTCACTGAAGCTTTCTTT
TRBD1	TRBV4-1	TRBJ2-7	-	15	CASSLREGARNEQYF	TGCGCCAGCAGCCTACGCGAGGGGGCGAGGAACGAGCAGTACTTC
-	TRBV6-5	TRBJ1-6	-	15	CATQGSGTYNSPLHF	TGTGCCACCCAGGGTTCTGGGACCTATAATTCACCCCTCCACTTT
TRBD1	TRBV19	TRBJ2-2	-	18	CASSIGWGQGANTGELFF	TGTGCCAGTAGTATAGGGTGGGGACAGGGGGCAAACACCGGGGAGCTGTTTTTT
TRBD1	TRBV28	TRBJ1-4	-	18	CASSFFSGTGYPKSELFF	TGTGCCAGCAGTTTTTTCTCCGGGACAGGGTACCCGAAATCGGAACTGTTTTTT
-	TRBV10-2	TRBJ2-3	-	13	CASSELIEDTRYF	TGCGCCAGCAGTGAATTGATAGAAGATACGCGGTATTTT
-	TRBV19	TRBJ2-3	-	16	CASSIALQRGRDTQYF	TGTGCCAGTAGTATCGCACTACAAAGGGGCCGGGATACGCAGTATTTT
-	TRBV28	TRBJ1-5	-	16	CASSLAGQGGNQPQHF	TGTGCCAGCAGTTTGGCAGGGCAAGGTGGCAATCAGCCCCAGCATTTT
-	TRBV5-1	TRBJ2-2	-	13	CASSLASAGELFF	TGCGCCAGCAGCTTGGCCTCCGCCGGGGAGCTGTTTTTT
TRBD2	TRBV24-1	TRBJ2-5	-	17	CATSDPRTSGTQETQYF	TGTGCCACCAGTGATCCTAGGACTAGCGGGACTCAAGAGACCCAGTACTTC
-	TRBV5-1	TRBJ1-1	-	15	CASSLIGGANTEAFF	TGCGCCAGCAGCTTGATCGGGGGGGCTAACACTGAAGCTTTCTTT
TRBD2	TRBV30	TRBJ2-3	-	14	CAWSGGGALDTQYF	TGTGCCTGGAGTGGCGGGGGGGCGCTGGATACGCAGTATTTT
TRBD1	TRBV5-1	TRBJ2-7	once	14	CASSFDRGRSEQYF	TGCGCCAGCAGCTTTGACAGGGGGCGATCCGAGCAGTACTTC
TRBD1	TRBV7-8	TRBJ2-7	-	17	CASSPKGQGRYSYEQYF	TGTGCCAGCAGCCCAAAGGGACAGGGCCGCTACTCCTACGAGCAGTACTTC
TRBD1	TRBV14	TRBJ2-5	few	15	CASSQVAGGRETQYF	TGTGCCAGCAGCCAAGTGGCAGGGGGCAGAGAGACCCAGTACTTC
-	TRBV2	TRBJ1-2	-	12	CASSPTGYGYTF	TGTGCCAGCAGTCCTACGGGCTATGGCTACACCTTC
-	TRBV7-2	TRBJ1-1	-	13	CASRAQENTEAFF	TGTGCCAGCAGAGCTCAGGAGAACACTGAAGCTTTCTTT
-	TRBV6-5	TRBJ2-5	few	12	CASSSLGETQYF	TGTGCCAGCAGTTCCCTCGGGGAGACCCAGTACTTC
TRBD1	TRBV5-4	TRBJ1-6	-	15	CASSLIGTEGSPLHF	TGTGCCAGCAGCTTGATAGGGACAGAAGGTTCACCCCTCCACTTT
TRBD1	TRBV5-6	TRBJ2-3	-	14	CASSLVAGGKTQYF	TGTGCCAGCAGCTTGGTGGCAGGGGGCAAGACGCAGTATTTT
-	TRBV3-1/TRBV3-2	TRBJ2-5	-	14	CASSQVLGQGTQYF	TGTGCCAGCAGCCAAGTGCTGGGTCAGGGGACCCAGTACTTC
-	TRBV3-1/TRBV3-2	TRBJ2-7	-	14	CASSQEWTAYEQYF	TGTGCCAGCAGCCAAGAGTGGACAGCGTACGAGCAGTACTTC
-	TRBV18	TRBJ2-2	-	14	CASSPPKNTGELFF	TGTGCCAGCTCACCGCCTAAGAACACCGGGGAGCTGTTTTTT
TRBD1	TRBV12-3/TRBV12-4	TRBJ1-1	-	13	CASSSDRGTEAFF	TGTGCCAGCAGTTCGGACAGGGGAACTGAAGCTTTCTTT
-	TRBV6-4	TRBJ1-6	-	14	CASSEQQSNSPLHF	TGTGCCAGCAGTGAACAACAGTCGAATTCACCCCTCCACTTT
TRBD1	TRBV28	TRBJ1-2	-	13	CASKGTGRNGYTF	TGTGCCAGCAAGGGGACAGGGCGAAATGGCTACACCTTC
-	TRBV21-1	TRBJ1-5	-	20	CASSKGGQCRFGGIDQPQHF	TGTGCCAGCAGCAAAGGGGGACAGTGTCGGTTTGGAGGTATAGATCAGCCCCAGCATTTT
TRBD2	TRBV18	TRBJ2-4	-	19	CASSPPTSGGAGAKNIQYF	TGTGCCAGCTCACCGCCAACTAGCGGGGGGGCCGGGGCCAAAAACATTCAGTACTTC
-	TRBV20-1	TRBJ2-5	-	10	CSAVGETQYF	TGCAGTGCGGTCGGGGAGACCCAGTACTTC
-	TRBV5-1	TRBJ1-2	-	16	CASSPGGQFIPYGYTF	TGCGCCAGCAGCCCCGGAGGTCAGTTTATTCCCTATGGCTACACCTTC
-	TRBV7-9	TRBJ2-2	few	14	CASRQGMSTGELFF	TGTGCCAGCAGGCAGGGGATGAGCACCGGGGAGCTGTTTTTT
TRBD2	TRBV10-3	TRBJ2-3	-	16	CAIRGTTSGGSDTQYF	TGTGCCATCAGAGGAACGACTAGCGGAGGGTCAGATACGCAGTATTTT
-	TRBV6-5	TRBJ1-1	-	13	CASSYFPSTEAFF	TGTGCCAGCAGTTATTTCCCGAGCACTGAAGCTTTCTTT
-	TRBV13	TRBJ2-7	-	13	CASSLGTGSEQYF	TGTGCCAGCAGCTTAGGTACAGGGAGCGAGCAGTACTTC
-	TRBV5-1	TRBJ1-2	-	13	CASSRDSNYGYTF	TGCGCCAGCAGCCGCGACAGCAACTATGGCTACACCTTC
TRBD2	TRBV4-1	TRBJ2-7	-	15	CASSPNSAGEEEQYF	TGCGCCAGCAGCCCCAATTCAGCGGGGGAGGAAGAGCAGTACTTC
TRBD1	TRBV4-1	TRBJ2-5	-	16	CASSLPGQMGKETQYF	TGCGCCAGCAGCCTTCCGGGACAGATGGGAAAAGAGACCCAGTACTTC
TRBD1	TRBV30	TRBJ1-5	-	15	CAWSVRGPIPQPQHF	TGTGCCTGGAGTGTAAGGGGGCCGATCCCCCAGCCCCAGCATTTT
-	TRBV4-1	TRBJ2-7	-	16	CASSQVPGLGSYEQYF	TGCGCCAGCAGCCAAGTACCGGGACTTGGCTCCTACGAGCAGTACTTC
TRBD1	TRBV18	TRBJ2-2	-	17	CASSPRDRGLVTGELFF	TGTGCCAGCTCACCCCGGGACAGGGGGCTCGTCACCGGGGAGCTGTTTTTT
-	TRBV2	TRBJ1-1	-	12	CASHPGNTEAFF	TGTGCCAGCCACCCGGGGAACACTGAAGCTTTCTTT
-	TRBV7-2	TRBJ1-2	-	11	CASSPGDGYTF	TGTGCCAGCAGCCCCGGAGATGGCTACACCTTC
TRBD2	TRBV11-2	TRBJ2-3	-	16	CASSLGFGGETDTQYF	TGTGCCAGCAGCTTAGGTTTCGGGGGGGAAACAGATACGCAGTATTTT
-	TRBV2	TRBJ1-2	-	13	CASSRGSSYGYTF	TGTGCCAGTAGTAGGGGGAGTAGCTATGGCTACACCTTC